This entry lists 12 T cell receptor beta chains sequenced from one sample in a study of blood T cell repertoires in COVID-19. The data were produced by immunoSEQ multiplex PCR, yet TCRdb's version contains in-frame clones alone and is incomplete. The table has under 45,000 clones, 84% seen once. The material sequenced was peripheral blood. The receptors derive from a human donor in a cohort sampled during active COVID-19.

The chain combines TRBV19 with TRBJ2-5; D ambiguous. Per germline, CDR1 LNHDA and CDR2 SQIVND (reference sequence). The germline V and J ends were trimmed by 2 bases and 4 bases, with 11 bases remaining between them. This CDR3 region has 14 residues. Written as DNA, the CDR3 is TGTGCCAGTAGTATACCACTTTTTGGAGAGACCCAGTACTTC. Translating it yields CASSIPLFGETQYF.

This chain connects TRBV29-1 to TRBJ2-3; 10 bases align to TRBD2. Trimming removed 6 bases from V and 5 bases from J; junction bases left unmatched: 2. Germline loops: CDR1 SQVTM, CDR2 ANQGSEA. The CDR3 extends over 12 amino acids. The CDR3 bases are TGCAGCGTGGGACTAGCGTTAGATACGCAGTATTTT. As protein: CSVGLALDTQYF.

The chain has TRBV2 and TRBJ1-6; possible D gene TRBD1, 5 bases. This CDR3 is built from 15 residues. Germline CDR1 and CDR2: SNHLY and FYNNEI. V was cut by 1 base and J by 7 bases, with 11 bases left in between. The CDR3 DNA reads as TGTGCCAGCAGTGAAGAGGCAGGGCGGAATTCACCCCTCCACTTT. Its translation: CASSEEAGRNSPLHF.

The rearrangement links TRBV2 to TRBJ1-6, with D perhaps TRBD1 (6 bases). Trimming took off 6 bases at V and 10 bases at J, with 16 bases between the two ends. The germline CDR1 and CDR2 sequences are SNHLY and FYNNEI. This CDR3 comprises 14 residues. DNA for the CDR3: TGTGCCAGCAGCCTGCCTACAGGGCAGTCACCCCTCCACTTT. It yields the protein CASSLPTGQSPLHF. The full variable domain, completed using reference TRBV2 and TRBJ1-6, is EPEVTQTPSHQVTQMGQEVILRCVPISNHLYFYWYRQILGQKVEFLVSFYNNEISEKSEIFDDQFSVERPDGSNFTLKIRSTKLEDSAMYFCASSLPTGQSPLHFGNGTRLTVT.

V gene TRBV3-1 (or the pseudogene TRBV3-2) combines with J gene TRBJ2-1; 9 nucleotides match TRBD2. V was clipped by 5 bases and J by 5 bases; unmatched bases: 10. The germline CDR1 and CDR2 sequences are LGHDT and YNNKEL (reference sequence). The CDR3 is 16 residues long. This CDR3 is CASSSAGGTSHNEQFF. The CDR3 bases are TGTGCCAGCAGCTCCGCTGGCGGGACTAGCCACAATGAGCAGTTCTTC.

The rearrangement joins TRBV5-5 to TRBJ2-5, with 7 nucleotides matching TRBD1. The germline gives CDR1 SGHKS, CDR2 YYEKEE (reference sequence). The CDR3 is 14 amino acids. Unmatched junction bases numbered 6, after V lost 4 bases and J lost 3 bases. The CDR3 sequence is CASSRDRKKETQYF. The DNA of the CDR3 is TGTGCCAGCAGCCGGGACAGAAAAAAAGAGACCCAGTACTTC.

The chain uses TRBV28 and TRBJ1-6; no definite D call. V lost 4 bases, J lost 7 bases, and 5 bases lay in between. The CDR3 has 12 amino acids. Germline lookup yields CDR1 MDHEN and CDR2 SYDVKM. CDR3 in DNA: TGTGCCAGCAGTTCAAAAAATTCACCCCTCCACTTT. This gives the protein CASSSKNSPLHF. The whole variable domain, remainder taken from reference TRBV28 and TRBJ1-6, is DVKVTQSSRYLVKRTGEKVFLECVQDMDHENMFWYRQDPGLGLRLIYFSYDVKMKEKGDIPEGYSVSREKKERFSLILESASTNQTSMYLCASSSKNSPLHFGNGTRLTVT.

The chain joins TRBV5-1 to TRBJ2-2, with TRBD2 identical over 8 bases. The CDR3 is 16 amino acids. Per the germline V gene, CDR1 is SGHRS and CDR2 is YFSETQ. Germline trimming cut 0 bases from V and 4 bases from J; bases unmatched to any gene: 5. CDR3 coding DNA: TGCGCCAGCAGCTTGGGAAGCGGGGGTATCACCGGGGAGCTGTTTTTT. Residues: CASSLGSGGITGELFF.

The CDR3 sequence: CASSTRDRQETQYF. The CDR3 DNA reads as TGTGCCAGCAGTACCCGGGACAGACAAGAGACCCAGTACTTC. V gene TRBV28 combines with J gene TRBJ2-5; TRBD1 agrees at 7 bases. CDR3 length: 14 amino acids. With V trimmed by 5 bases and J by 2 bases, 5 bases remained unmatched. Germline lookup yields CDR1 MDHEN and CDR2 SYDVKM.

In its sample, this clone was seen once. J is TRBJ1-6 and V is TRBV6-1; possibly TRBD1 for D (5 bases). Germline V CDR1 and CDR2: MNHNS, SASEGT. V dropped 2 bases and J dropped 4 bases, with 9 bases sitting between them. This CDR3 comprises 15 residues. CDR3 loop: CASSERRGYNSPLHF. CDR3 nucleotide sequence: TGTGCCAGCAGTGAAAGACGGGGGTATAATTCACCCCTCCACTTT.

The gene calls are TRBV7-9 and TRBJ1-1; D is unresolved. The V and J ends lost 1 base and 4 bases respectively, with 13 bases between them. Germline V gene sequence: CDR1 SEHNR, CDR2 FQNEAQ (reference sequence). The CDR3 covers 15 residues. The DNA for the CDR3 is TGTGCCAGCAGCTTAGTTTCCTTGGGAGTCACTGAAGCTTTCTTT. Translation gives CASSLVSLGVTEAFF.

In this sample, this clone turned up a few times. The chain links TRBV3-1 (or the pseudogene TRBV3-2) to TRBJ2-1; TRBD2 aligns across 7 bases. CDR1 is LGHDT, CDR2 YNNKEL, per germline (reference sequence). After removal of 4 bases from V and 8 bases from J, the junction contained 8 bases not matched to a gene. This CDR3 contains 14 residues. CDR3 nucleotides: TGTGCCAGCAGCCCCACGCGTACTAGCGATGAGCAGTTCTTC. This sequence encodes CASSPTRTSDEQFF.